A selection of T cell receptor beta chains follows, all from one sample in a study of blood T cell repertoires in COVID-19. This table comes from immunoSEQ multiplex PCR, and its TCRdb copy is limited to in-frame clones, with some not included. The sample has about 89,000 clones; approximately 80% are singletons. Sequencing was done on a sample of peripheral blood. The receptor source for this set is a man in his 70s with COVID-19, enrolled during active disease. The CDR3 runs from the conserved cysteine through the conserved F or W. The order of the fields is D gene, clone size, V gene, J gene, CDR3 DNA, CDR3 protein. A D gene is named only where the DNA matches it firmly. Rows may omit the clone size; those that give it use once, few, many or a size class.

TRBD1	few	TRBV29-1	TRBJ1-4	TGCAGCGTTGAGGACCCGGACAGGGAAAAACTGTTTTTT	CSVEDPDREKLFF
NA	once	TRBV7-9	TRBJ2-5	TGTGCCAGCAGCCCCTCTGAGGGCCCAGAGACCCAGTACTTC	CASSPSEGPETQYF
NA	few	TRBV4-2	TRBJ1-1	TGTGCCAGCAGCCTCGTCCCCGGTACTGAAGCTTTCTTT	CASSLVPGTEAFF
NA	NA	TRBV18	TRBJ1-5	TGTGCCAGCTCACCGGAGGGAAATCAGCCCCAGCATTTT	CASSPEGNQPQHF
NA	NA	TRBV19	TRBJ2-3	TGTGCCAGTAGTATACTAGGGGGGGCTAGAGGCAACACAGATACGCAGTATTTT	CASSILGGARGNTDTQYF
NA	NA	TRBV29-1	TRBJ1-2	TGCACCGGGAGGTTTGGCTATGGCTACACCTTC	CTGRFGYGYTF
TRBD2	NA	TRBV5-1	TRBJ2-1	TGCGCCAGCAGCTACGACAGGCGGAGCGGGGGTCGGGGCCACAATGAGCAGTTCTTC	CASSYDRRSGGRGHNEQFF
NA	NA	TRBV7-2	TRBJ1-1	TGTGCCAGCAGCTTAAGGCCGCCAGGCTTGAACACTGAAGCTTTCTTT	CASSLRPPGLNTEAFF
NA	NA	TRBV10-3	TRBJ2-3	TGTGCCATCAGTGGGGACTTTCCGGGAACAGATACGCAGTATTTT	CAISGDFPGTDTQYF
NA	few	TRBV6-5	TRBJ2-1	TGTGCCAGCAGACCCCACGAGGTGAATGAGCAGTTCTTC	CASRPHEVNEQFF
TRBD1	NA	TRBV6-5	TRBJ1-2	TGTGCCAGCTTTGGACAGGGCCCCTATGGCTACACCTTC	CASFGQGPYGYTF
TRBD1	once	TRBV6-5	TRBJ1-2	TGTGCCAGCAGCCGTACAGGGGGCTATGGCTACACCTTC	CASSRTGGYGYTF
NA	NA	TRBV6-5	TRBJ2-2	TGTGCCAGCAGGATACTTTCGAACACCGGGGAGCTGTTTTTT	CASRILSNTGELFF
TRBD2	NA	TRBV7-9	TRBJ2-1	TGTGCCAGCAGCCCCGCGAGTAGCGGGGGGAAGCAGTTCTTC	CASSPASSGGKQFF
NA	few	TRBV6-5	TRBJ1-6	TGTGCCAGCACGGGGTGGAGGTCCTATAATTCACCCCTCCACTTT	CASTGWRSYNSPLHF
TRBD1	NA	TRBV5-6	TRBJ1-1	TGTGCCAGTGACAGGGGGCTCGGTGGCACTGAAGCTTTCTTT	CASDRGLGGTEAFF
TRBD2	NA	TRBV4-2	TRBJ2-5	TGTGCCAGCAGCCAAGCGGCAGGGATAGCGGGAGAAGAGACCCAGTACTTC	CASSQAAGIAGEETQYF
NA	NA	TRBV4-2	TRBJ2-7	TGTGCCAGCAGCCAAGCGGGCAGGGCCTACGAGCAGTACTTC	CASSQAGRAYEQYF
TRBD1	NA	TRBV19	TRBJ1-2	TGTGCCAGTAGTACACACGGGACAGCACAAAACTCCCGTTGGGGCTACACCTTC	CASSTHGTAQNSRWGYTF
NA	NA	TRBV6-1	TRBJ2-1	TGTGCCAGCAGTGAAGCCCTAGTGCTGAATGAGCAGTTCTTC	CASSEALVLNEQFF
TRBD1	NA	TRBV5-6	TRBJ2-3	TGTGCCAGCAGCCTGGCCGGGACAGGGTTGGCAGATACGCAGTATTTT	CASSLAGTGLADTQYF
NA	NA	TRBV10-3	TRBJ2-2	TGTGCCATCAGGAGGGAGACGGACACCGGGGAGCTGTTTTTT	CAIRRETDTGELFF
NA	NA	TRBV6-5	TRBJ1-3	TGTGCCAGCAGTTATGGTGGAGAAGGAAACACCATATATTTT	CASSYGGEGNTIYF
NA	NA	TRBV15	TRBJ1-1	TGTGCCACCAGCAGAGATCGGGGGGTCCGGACTGAAGCTTTCTTT	CATSRDRGVRTEAFF
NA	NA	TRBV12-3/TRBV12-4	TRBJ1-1	TGTGCCAGCAAGTCAGGGATGACTGAAGCTTTCTTT	CASKSGMTEAFF
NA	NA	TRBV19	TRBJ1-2	TGTGCCAGTAGAGTAGGAAGAGGAGACTATGGCTACACCTTC	CASRVGRGDYGYTF
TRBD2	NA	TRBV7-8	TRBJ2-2	TGTGCCAGCAGCTTAGTAGGTAGCGGGGGCCACACCGGGGAGCTGTTTTTT	CASSLVGSGGHTGELFF
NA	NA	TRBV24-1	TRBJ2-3	TGTGCCACCAGTGCTCGGGTCCTGATGGGTGCAGATACGCAGTATTTT	CATSARVLMGADTQYF
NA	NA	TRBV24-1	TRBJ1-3	TGTGCCCCCACAGGATCTTACTCTGGAAACACCATATATTTT	CAPTGSYSGNTIYF
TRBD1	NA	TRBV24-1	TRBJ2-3	TGTGCCACCAGTTTGACAGGGGCAAACACAGATACGCAGTATTTT	CATSLTGANTDTQYF
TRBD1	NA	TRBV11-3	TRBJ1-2	TGTGCCAGCAGCCCCCGGACAGGGTGGGACTATGGCTACACCTTC	CASSPRTGWDYGYTF
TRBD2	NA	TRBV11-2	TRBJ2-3	TGTGCCAGCAGCTTAGATCGGATTAGCGGGGTAGCAGATACGCAGTATTTT	CASSLDRISGVADTQYF
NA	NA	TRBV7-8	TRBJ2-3	TGTGCCAGCAGCCCAGCCCCGGGGGAGAGGGTCACAGATACGCAGTATTTT	CASSPAPGERVTDTQYF
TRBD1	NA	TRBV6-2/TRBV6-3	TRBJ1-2	TGTGCCAGCAGTTCGGGACAGGGTGGCTATGGCTACACCTTC	CASSSGQGGYGYTF
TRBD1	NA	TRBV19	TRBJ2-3	TGTGCCAGTGAGGGGGCCGGTGCAGATACGCAGTATTTT	CASEGAGADTQYF
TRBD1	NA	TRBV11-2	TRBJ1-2	TGTGCCAGCAGATACGGACAGGGAGGGGACTATGGCTACACCTTC	CASRYGQGGDYGYTF
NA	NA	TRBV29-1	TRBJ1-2	TGCAGCGTTGAAGATCATAGGGGTTGGTACTATGGCTACACCTTC	CSVEDHRGWYYGYTF
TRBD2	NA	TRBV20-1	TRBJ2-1	TGCAGTGCTAGTAGTCCTAGCGGGGGCAATGAGCAGTTCTTC	CSASSPSGGNEQFF
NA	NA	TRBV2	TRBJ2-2	TGTGCCAGCAGCACAGAAGAAACCGGGGAGCTGTTTTTT	CASSTEETGELFF
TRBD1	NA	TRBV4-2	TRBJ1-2	TGTGCCAGCAGCCGACCCGGACAGGGGGCTAGGATCTATGGCTACACCTTC	CASSRPGQGARIYGYTF
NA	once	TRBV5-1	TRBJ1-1	TGCGCCAGCAGCTTGGCCGATTATGGGAGTAGGAACACTGAAGCTTTCTTT	CASSLADYGSRNTEAFF
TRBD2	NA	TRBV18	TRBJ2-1	TGTGCCAGCTCACCAGGCCTATTAAAAGATCCAGCGGGATTTGAATATGAGCAGTTCTTC	CASSPGLLKDPAGFEYEQFF
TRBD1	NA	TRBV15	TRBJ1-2	TGTGCCACCAGCAGAGTTTCGCCGGGACAGGAGGACTACACCTTC	CATSRVSPGQEDYTF
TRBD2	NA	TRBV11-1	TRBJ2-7	TGTGCCAGATCAAAGCGGGAAAGACCCCTCGAGCAGTACTTC	CARSKRERPLEQYF
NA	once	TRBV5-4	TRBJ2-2	TGTGCCAGCAGCTTAGGTCTTCCCGGGGGGGAGCTGTTTTTT	CASSLGLPGGELFF
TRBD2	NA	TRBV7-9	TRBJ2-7	TGTGCCGGCGGGGGGTCCATGGATAACTACGAGCAGTACTTC	CAGGGSMDNYEQYF
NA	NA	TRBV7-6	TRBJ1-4	TGTGCCAGCAGCCAGGAGTTGGGGGGGAATGAAAAACTGTTTTTT	CASSQELGGNEKLFF
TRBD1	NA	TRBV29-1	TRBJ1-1	TGCAGCGTCGGGGGGGACAGGGAGACTGAAGCTTTCTTT	CSVGGDRETEAFF
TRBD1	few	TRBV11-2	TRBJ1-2	TGTGCCAGCAGCTTAAGGGGGCCTCTAGATGGCTACACCTTC	CASSLRGPLDGYTF
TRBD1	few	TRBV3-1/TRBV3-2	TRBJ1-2	TGTGCCAGCAGCGCGGACAGGTTTAACTATGGCTACACCTTC	CASSADRFNYGYTF
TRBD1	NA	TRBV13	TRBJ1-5	TGTGCCAGCAGCGGTAGTGGGACAGGGAATCAGCCCCAGCATTTT	CASSGSGTGNQPQHF
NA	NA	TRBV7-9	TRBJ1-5	TGTGCCAGCAGCGCTCTCCAGGGTCAGCCCCAGCATTTT	CASSALQGQPQHF
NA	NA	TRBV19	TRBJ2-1	TGTGCCAGTAGGACCGGGACTGATAAGCAAGAGGAGTTCTTC	CASRTGTDKQEEFF
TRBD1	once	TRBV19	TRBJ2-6	TGTGCCAGTAGGGGGGACAGGGGGCGGCTGACTGGGGCCAACGTCCTGACTTTC	CASRGDRGRLTGANVLTF
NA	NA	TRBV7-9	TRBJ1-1	TGTGCCAGCAGCTTAGAAACGGTGTCTGAAGCTTTCTTT	CASSLETVSEAFF
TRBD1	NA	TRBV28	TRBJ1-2	TGTGCCTACCGGGACAGAAGACTTTTAGGCTACACCTTC	CAYRDRRLLGYTF